The entry below gives a single T cell receptor beta chain sequence along with its context. Antigen unknown. CDR3 sequences, V/J genes, frequencies and template counts came from survey-depth TCRbeta sequencing. Assay: immunoSEQ multiplex PCR; the TCRdb copy retains only in-frame clones and omits some. The sample yields about 25,000 clones, around four fifths seen once. The CDR3 is made up of 18 amino acids. The germline V gene encodes CDR1 SGHRS and CDR2 YFSETQ. V shed 5 bases, J shed 4 bases, and the junction held 19 bases outside the gene matches. This sample was taken from a study of tissue T cells after allogeneic stem cell transplantation. Study-wide background: Tissue samples with histologically apparent lymphocytes on H&E review were prioritized for sequencing.

General study points: Which tissue TCRs were alloreactive or antigen-specific was not determined. Some clones might be persisting host cells. Across patients, clones rarely overlapped, yet motif clusters were shared tissue-specifically.

The V gene is TRBV5-1, the J gene TRBJ1-2, with 8 positions matching TRBD1. The origin of this receptor is a female donor older than 55 with lung cancer. Sequencing used tissue from the ileum, obtained at autopsy. CDR3: CASRPMGQEGIFRYGYTF. For the CDR3, the DNA is TGCGCCAGCAGGCCGATGGGACAGGAGGGAATATTTCGCTATGGCTACACCTTC.